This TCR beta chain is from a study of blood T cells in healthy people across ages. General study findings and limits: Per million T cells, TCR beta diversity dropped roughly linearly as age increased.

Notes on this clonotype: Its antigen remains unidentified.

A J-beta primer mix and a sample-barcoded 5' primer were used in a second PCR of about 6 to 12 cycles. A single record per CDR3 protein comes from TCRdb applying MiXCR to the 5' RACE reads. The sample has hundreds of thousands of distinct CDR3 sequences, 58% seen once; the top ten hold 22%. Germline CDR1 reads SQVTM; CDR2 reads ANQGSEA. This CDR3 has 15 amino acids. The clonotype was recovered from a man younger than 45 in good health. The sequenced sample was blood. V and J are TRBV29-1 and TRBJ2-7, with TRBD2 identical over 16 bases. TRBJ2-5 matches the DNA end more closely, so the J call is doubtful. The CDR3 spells CSATPGLAGGETQYF. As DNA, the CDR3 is TGCAGCGCCACACCGGGACTAGCGGGAGGGGAGACCCAGTACTTC.